A selection of T cell receptor beta chains follows, all from one sample in a study of T cells in Graves' hyperthyroidism and ophthalmopathy. TCRdb passed the multiplex PCR reads through MiXCR, listing each CDR3 protein once. The table lists 450,000 to 600,000 distinct CDR3 sequences, just under 20% of them singletons, with roughly 50% in the top ten. Sequenced input: blood. Receptors originate from a man aged 40-49 years with Graves' ophthalmopathy. Both conserved end residues are part of each CDR3. D genes are given only for firm matches. Clone size, where shown, is once, few, many, or a class for clones that have expanded.

V: TRBV12-3/TRBV12-4
J: TRBJ2-5
D: .
size: many
DNA: TGTGCCAGCAGTCCTACTAGGGAGCGAGGGACCCAGTACTTC
CDR3: CASSPTRERGTQYF

V: TRBV5-1
J: TRBJ2-3
D: .
size: .
DNA: TGCGTCAGCAGGACGGCAGCTAGCACAGATACGCAGTATTTT
CDR3: CVSRTAASTDTQYF

V: TRBV20-1
J: TRBJ2-7
D: TRBD1
size: few
DNA: TGCAGTGCTAGCCGGACAGGCACAAGCGGCTACGAGCAGTACTTC
CDR3: CSASRTGTSGYEQYF

V: TRBV9
J: TRBJ1-2
D: TRBD1
size: once
DNA: TGTGCCAGCACCAGGATGCCGGGACAGGGCGGCTATGGCTACACCTTC
CDR3: CASTRMPGQGGYGYTF

V: TRBV18
J: TRBJ1-5
D: .
size: few
DNA: TGTGCCAGCTCACCTTTTAAGGGTTACAATCAGCCCCAGCATTTT
CDR3: CASSPFKGYNQPQHF

V: TRBV18
J: TRBJ2-5
D: TRBD2
size: many
DNA: TGTGCCAGCTCAGAAACCACGGAGCGGGGAGAGACCCAGTACTTC
CDR3: CASSETTERGETQYF

V: TRBV10-3
J: TRBJ1-5
D: TRBD1
size: .
DNA: TGTGCCATCAGTCTGGGGGACAGAGATAGCAATCAGCCCCAGCATTTT
CDR3: CAISLGDRDSNQPQHF

V: TRBV11-2
J: TRBJ2-7
D: .
size: many
DNA: TGTGCCAGCAGCTTATCAATGTTGGGCGGCTCCTACGAGCAGTACTTC
CDR3: CASSLSMLGGSYEQYF

V: TRBV19
J: TRBJ2-2
D: .
size: few
DNA: TGTGCCAGTAGTATCCAGCCCCCTTGGGAGCTGTTTTTT
CDR3: CASSIQPPWELFF

V: TRBV10-3
J: TRBJ1-1
D: .
size: .
DNA: TGTGCCACCGTCACAGGGAGTAAGAATGAAGCTTTCTTT
CDR3: CATVTGSKNEAFF

V: TRBV5-1
J: TRBJ2-1
D: .
size: many
DNA: TGTGCCAGCAGCCAAGATCGCAATGAGCAGTTCTTC
CDR3: CASSQDRNEQFF

V: TRBV20-1
J: TRBJ2-4
D: TRBD2
size: few
DNA: TGCAGTGCTAGAGAGGCGGGGACTAGATTTGGCATTCAGTACTTC
CDR3: CSAREAGTRFGIQYF

V: TRBV11-2
J: TRBJ2-5
D: .
size: many
DNA: TGTGCCAGCAGCAAAGGCCCGCAAGAGACCCAGTACTTC
CDR3: CASSKGPQETQYF

V: TRBV12-3/TRBV12-4
J: TRBJ1-1
D: .
size: few
DNA: TGTGCCAGCAGTTTACAGACCACGAACACTGAAGCTTTCTTT
CDR3: CASSLQTTNTEAFF